This is a list of T cell receptor beta chains from one sample in a study of T cell responses to AZD1222 COVID-19 vaccine. Data came from immunoSEQ multiplex PCR; TCRdb stores just in-frame clones and leaves some out. This sample yields fewer than 120,000 clones, of which about 88% are seen a single time; about 1.6% belongs to the top ten. The input for sequencing was peripheral blood, taken on day 0 of AZD1222 vaccination. All receptors derive from an adult in good health. CDR3s include the opening cysteine and the closing phenylalanine or tryptophan. A D gene is named only where the DNA matches it firmly. Clone size is stated in some rows and not others, as once, few, many or a class when expanded.

>TRBJ1-1|-|-|TRBV9
TGTGCCAGCAGCCCCCAGTCGGGAGGCGTGAACACTGAAGCTTTCTTT
CASSPQSGGVNTEAFF
>TRBJ2-7|-|-|TRBV5-1
TGCGCCAGCAGCTTGATCCCAGGGCCATCCTACGAGCAGTACTTC
CASSLIPGPSYEQYF
>TRBJ1-5|-|-|TRBV7-9
TGTGCCAGCGCTATGGGGGGGCTTACAGGCTATAGCAATCAGCCCCAGCATTTT
CASAMGGLTGYSNQPQHF
>TRBJ1-1|-|-|TRBV7-9
TGTGCCAGCAGCCTAGACAGTGAAGCTTTCTTT
CASSLDSEAFF
>TRBJ1-4|-|-|TRBV18
TGTGCCAGCTCACTAAGGACCGGTGAAAAACTGTTTTTT
CASSLRTGEKLFF
>TRBJ2-1|TRBD2|-|TRBV5-4
TGTGCCAGCAGCGGCGGGGGTTACAATGAGCAGTTCTTC
CASSGGGYNEQFF
>TRBJ2-6|TRBD2|-|TRBV9
TGTGCCAGCAGCCTCCTTAGCGGGGCTGGGGCCAACGTCCTGACTTTC
CASSLLSGAGANVLTF
>TRBJ2-5|-|-|TRBV14
TGTGCCAGCAGCTCTTTAGGGGCCCAAGAGACCCAGTACTTC
CASSSLGAQETQYF
>TRBJ1-1|TRBD1|-|TRBV5-5
TGTGCCAGCAGCCCACCGGGACAGGGGCGGAACACTGAAGCTTTCTTT
CASSPPGQGRNTEAFF
>TRBJ2-5|TRBD2|-|TRBV2
TGTGCCAGCAGTGTTTCAGGGACTAACCAAGAGACCCAGTACTTC
CASSVSGTNQETQYF
>TRBJ1-2|-|-|TRBV10-2
TGCGCCAGCAGTGATTCTCCGGTGGGTGCCCATGGCTACACCTTC
CASSDSPVGAHGYTF
>TRBJ2-2|TRBD2|-|TRBV2
TGTGCCAGCAGGAAGGGCGGGGGGAGCGCCGGGGAGCTGTTTTTT
CASRKGGGSAGELFF
>TRBJ1-1|-|-|TRBV30
TGTGCCTGGAGTGATTTGGGGGCTAAAGCTTTCTTT
CAWSDLGAKAFF
>TRBJ1-2|-|-|TRBV15
TGTGCCACCAGCAGAGAAGGGGGGTCGCCCTATGGCTACACCTTC
CATSREGGSPYGYTF
>TRBJ1-2|TRBD1|few|TRBV2
TGTGCCAGCCGCAACACGAACAGGGGCGGCTACACCTTC
CASRNTNRGGYTF
>TRBJ1-2|-|-|TRBV5-1
TGCGCCAGCAGCGAGGACCACGCACCAGACCTACATGGCTACACCTTC
CASSEDHAPDLHGYTF
>TRBJ1-1|-|-|TRBV27
TGTGCCAGCAGTCCCAGAGCGGTACAGAACACTGAAGCTTTCTTT
CASSPRAVQNTEAFF
>TRBJ2-7|-|-|TRBV12-3/TRBV12-4
TGTGCCAGCAGTCTGGGACACTACGAGCAGTACTTC
CASSLGHYEQYF
>TRBJ1-2|-|few|TRBV30
TGTGCCTGGAACCTCTTCACTCATGGCTACACCTTC
CAWNLFTHGYTF
>TRBJ1-2|-|-|TRBV3-1/TRBV3-2
TGTGCCAGCAGCCAAGATGACTATGGCTACACCTTC
CASSQDDYGYTF
>TRBJ1-2|TRBD1|-|TRBV18
TGTGCCAGCTCACCTGTACGACAGGGGGCGGTGGGCTACACCTTC
CASSPVRQGAVGYTF
>TRBJ1-1|-|-|TRBV11-1
TGTGCCAGCAGCTTGGGGGGTAACACTGAAGCTTTCTTT
CASSLGGNTEAFF
>TRBJ1-2|TRBD1|-|TRBV19
TGTGCCAGTAGACCCGGGGACAGGGGGTACTATGGCTACACCTTC
CASRPGDRGYYGYTF
>TRBJ2-3|-|-|TRBV5-1
TGCGCCAGCAGCGGGGCGGGACAGAGCACAGATACGCAGTATTTT
CASSGAGQSTDTQYF
>TRBJ1-4|-|-|TRBV30
TGTGCCTGGAGTCCAACTAATGAAAAACTGTTTTTT
CAWSPTNEKLFF
>TRBJ1-1|-|-|TRBV19
TGTGCCAGTAGTACCGCCCCACAGGGCATGAACACTGAAGCTTTCTTT
CASSTAPQGMNTEAFF
>TRBJ2-1|-|-|TRBV6-6
TGTGCCAGCAGCGACAGCGTGGGGTCCTACAATGAGCAGTTCTTC
CASSDSVGSYNEQFF
>TRBJ1-1|-|-|TRBV6-5
TGTGCCAGCAGAAGACCCACCGGGAACACTGAAGCTTTCTTT
CASRRPTGNTEAFF
>TRBJ1-5|-|-|TRBV4-1
TGCGCCAGCAGCCCCCGGGACACCGCGATAGAGCCCCAGCATTTT
CASSPRDTAIEPQHF
>TRBJ1-3|-|-|TRBV11-2
TGTGCCAGCAGCAGCACCGGGGCCACGAGAAGAAACACCATATATTTT
CASSSTGATRRNTIYF
>TRBJ2-7|-|once|TRBV5-1
TGCGCCAGCAGCTTGGGGGCCCTTAGGACTCAGAGCTCCTACGAGCAGTACTTC
CASSLGALRTQSSYEQYF
>TRBJ1-2|TRBD1|-|TRBV7-9
TGTGCCAGCAGCTTAGGCAGGGGGGATGGCTACACCTTC
CASSLGRGDGYTF
>TRBJ1-1|-|-|TRBV6-1
TGTGCCAGCAGTGAAGGTTACCTGAACACTGAAGCTTTCTTT
CASSEGYLNTEAFF
>TRBJ1-1|-|-|TRBV6-6
TGTGCCAGCAGCCCGGGACGGACGATGAACACTGAAGCTTTCTTT
CASSPGRTMNTEAFF
>TRBJ2-1|-|-|TRBV2
TGTGCCAGCAGTGAAAGGCCGGGGGAGCAGTTCTTC
CASSERPGEQFF
>TRBJ2-7|-|-|TRBV27
TGTGCCAGCAGTTTCCCTGGCAACAACGAGCAGTACTTC
CASSFPGNNEQYF
>TRBJ2-7|-|-|TRBV10-2
TGCGCCACCATGGACTTGTCGGGCTACGAGCAGTACTTC
CATMDLSGYEQYF
>TRBJ2-2|-|-|TRBV3-1/TRBV3-2
TGTGCCAGCAGCCTAAGGGCTCCGGTGGTAGCGGCCCTGAACACCGGGGAGCTGTTTTTT
CASSLRAPVVAALNTGELFF
>TRBJ2-2|-|-|TRBV7-9
TGTGCCAGCATGACGGACACATACACCGGGGAGCTGTTTTTT
CASMTDTYTGELFF
>TRBJ1-5|-|-|TRBV29-1
TGCAGCGTTGATGTTGGGTTAAATCAGCCCCAGCATTTT
CSVDVGLNQPQHF
>TRBJ1-5|TRBD1|-|TRBV7-8
TGTGCCAGCAGCTTGGGGTACAGGGGAGTCAGCAATCAGCCCCAGCATTTT
CASSLGYRGVSNQPQHF
>TRBJ1-4|-|-|TRBV19
TGTGCCAGTAGTTTCGGGACACCGTACGCTAATGAAAAACTGTTTTTT
CASSFGTPYANEKLFF
>TRBJ1-5|-|-|TRBV7-9
TGTGCCAGCAGCTTAGGGGTGGCGAATCAGCCCCAGCATTTT
CASSLGVANQPQHF
>TRBJ2-3|-|-|TRBV7-9
TGTGCCAGCAGCCTAAAGTCGGGGCTAGTGGATACGCAGTATTTT
CASSLKSGLVDTQYF
>TRBJ2-7|-|-|TRBV20-1
TGCAGTGCTAGGGGGGACTACGAGCAGTACTTC
CSARGDYEQYF
>TRBJ2-1|-|few|TRBV7-9
TGTGCCAGCAGCCCCGGGAGGAAGGGGGTAGACAATGAGCAGTTCTTC
CASSPGRKGVDNEQFF
>TRBJ1-5|-|-|TRBV27
TGTGCCAGCTGCGCCAGCTATAGGGGCAATCAGCCCCAGCATTTT
CASCASYRGNQPQHF
>TRBJ2-3|TRBD1|-|TRBV29-1
TGCAGCGGCCGCGACAGGGGAAGACGCACAGATACGCAGTATTTT
CSGRDRGRRTDTQYF
>TRBJ2-1|TRBD2|-|TRBV4-1
TGCGCCAGCAGCCAAGGCTTAGCGGGGAACTCCTACAATGAGCAGTTCTTC
CASSQGLAGNSYNEQFF
>TRBJ1-2|TRBD1|-|TRBV29-1
TGCAGCGCTTCAGGGGGCAGTGGCTACACCTTC
CSASGGSGYTF
>TRBJ2-1|-|-|TRBV2
TGTGCCAGCAGTGAAGGGACAGTCAATGAGCAGTTCTTC
CASSEGTVNEQFF
>TRBJ1-2|-|-|TRBV6-6
TGTGCCAGCAGGCCCGGCGGAGGGAGGGCCGGCTACACCTTC
CASRPGGGRAGYTF
>TRBJ1-2|TRBD1|-|TRBV5-6
TGTGCCAGCAGCCTTGGGACAGGGGCCGGCTACACCTTC
CASSLGTGAGYTF
>TRBJ2-1|TRBD1|-|TRBV7-9
TGTGGGAGTCAGGGGGTCCCACCTCGACATGAGCAGTTCTTC
CGSQGVPPRHEQFF
>TRBJ1-3|-|-|TRBV7-9
TGTGCCAGCAGCTCGGCGAGGGAAGGAAACACCATATATTTT
CASSSAREGNTIYF
>TRBJ2-3|TRBD1|-|TRBV27
TGTGCCAGTTACACTAGGTTGGACAGGGGGCTACCAGATACGCAGTATTTT
CASYTRLDRGLPDTQYF